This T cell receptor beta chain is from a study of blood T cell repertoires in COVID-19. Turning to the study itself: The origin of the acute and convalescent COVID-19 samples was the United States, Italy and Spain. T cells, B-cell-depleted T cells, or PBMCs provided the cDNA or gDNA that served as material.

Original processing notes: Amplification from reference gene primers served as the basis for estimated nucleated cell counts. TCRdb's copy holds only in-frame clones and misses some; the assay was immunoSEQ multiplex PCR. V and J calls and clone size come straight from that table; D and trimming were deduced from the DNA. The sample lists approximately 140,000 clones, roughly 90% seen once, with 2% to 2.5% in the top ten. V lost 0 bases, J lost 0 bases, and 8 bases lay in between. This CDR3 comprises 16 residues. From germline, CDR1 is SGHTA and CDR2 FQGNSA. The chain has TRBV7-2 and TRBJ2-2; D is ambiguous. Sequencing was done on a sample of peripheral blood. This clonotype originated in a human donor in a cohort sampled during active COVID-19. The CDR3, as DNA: TGTGCCAGCAGCTTAGCTGGCGGCGCGAACACCGGGGAGCTGTTTTTT. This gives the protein CASSLAGGANTGELFF.